These 30 T cell receptor beta chains share one sample of origin, sequenced in a study of OX40 agonist ivuxolimab in advanced cancers. Produced via immunoSEQ multiplex PCR; TCRdb's table is partial and in-frame only. This repertoire shows about 86,000 clones, about 90% found once; its top ten account for more than 8.5%. The sequencing here drew on CD4+ or CD8+ T cells sorted from blood, taken in a trial of the OX40 agonist ivuxolimab. These receptors originate from an adult with an advanced solid tumor such as melanoma, head and neck, liver or kidney cancer.

The rearrangement uses TRBV4-1 and TRBJ2-5; D ambiguous. The CDR3 totals 17 residues. V was pared by 1 base and J by 4 bases, with 19 bases between. Germline V CDR1 and CDR2: MGHRA, YSYEKL. CDR3 in amino acids: CASSQGTRLTPPETQYF. The DNA of the CDR3 is TGCGCCAGCAGCCAAGGGACCCGGCTGACCCCCCCAGAGACCCAGTACTTC.

Details on this clone: This CDR3 is also generated by other DNA sequences in the sample. The V call is TRBV14, the J call TRBJ2-7, with 7 bases identical to TRBD2. CDR1 is SGHDN and CDR2 is FVKESK in the germline V gene. The CDR3 extends over 13 amino acids. Trimming at V came to 0 bases and at J to 7 bases, leaving 3 bases not matched to a gene. In DNA, the CDR3 is TGTGCCAGCAGCCAAGATACAGCGGGAGAGCAGTACTTC. Residues: CASSQDTAGEQYF.

V usage is TRBV4-2 and J usage is TRBJ2-3; the match to TRBD2 covers 9 bases. The J segment lost 4 bases and the V segment lost 3 bases, leaving 5 bases of the junction unmatched. Germline lookup yields CDR1 LGHNA and CDR2 YNFKEQ. The CDR3 runs to 15 residues. The CDR3 sequence is CASSQVAGASDTQYF. DNA of the CDR3: TGTGCCAGCAGCCAGGTAGCGGGAGCCTCAGATACGCAGTATTTT.

The genes are TRBV4-1 and TRBJ2-7; D call uncertain. There are 15 residues in the CDR3. V was clipped by 1 base and J by 5 bases, with 15 bases between them. CDR1 is MGHRA and CDR2 is YSYEKL in the germline V gene. As DNA, the CDR3 is TGCGCCAGCAGCCAAGGGCCGTACCCAGGCGACGAGCAGTACTTC. This codes for CASSQGPYPGDEQYF.

The chain has TRBV7-6 and TRBJ2-7; 9 nucleotides agree with TRBD1. Unmatched junction bases numbered 7, after V lost 5 bases and J lost 5 bases. The CDR3 is made up of 14 amino acids. Germline V lookup: CDR1 SGHVS, CDR2 FNYEAQ. CDR3: CASSPPDRGHEQYF. The DNA of the CDR3 is TGTGCCAGCAGCCCACCGGACAGGGGCCACGAGCAGTACTTC.

V gene TRBV9 combines with J gene TRBJ2-7, with D maybe TRBD1 (6 bases). There are 14 residues in the CDR3. Trimming removed 0 bases at V and 5 bases at J, with 12 bases between. Germline loops: CDR1 SGDLS, CDR2 YYNGEE. The CDR3 sequence is CASSVAGAPHEQYF. The CDR3 coding sequence is TGTGCCAGCAGCGTAGCAGGGGCCCCCCACGAGCAGTACTTC.

This chain connects TRBV5-1 to TRBJ2-2; no reliable D call. Trimming pared 2 bases from V and 3 bases from J, leaving 8 bases between. Germline V gene sequence: CDR1 SGHRS, CDR2 YFSETQ. The CDR3 contains 14 residues. DNA for the CDR3: TGCGCCAGCAGCTTCATTGGCGACACCGGGGAGCTGTTTTTT. Its protein product is CASSFIGDTGELFF.

The chain uses TRBV5-1 and TRBJ2-3, with 7 bases lining up with TRBD2. The CDR3 consists of 14 residues. V trimming: 2 bases; J trimming: 2 bases; junction bases outside the gene matches: 2. Per germline, CDR1 SGHRS and CDR2 YFSETQ. The CDR3 sequence: CASSLAGITDTQYF. CDR3 in DNA: TGCGCCAGCAGCTTAGCGGGGATCACAGATACGCAGTATTTT.

The rearrangement joins TRBV5-1 to TRBJ2-7; D uncertain. This CDR3 has 11 amino acids. V was cut by 4 bases and J by 4 bases, with 6 bases left in between. The germline gives CDR1 SGHRS, CDR2 YFSETQ. CDR3 sequence (DNA): TGCGCCAGCAGCGTAGGGTACGAGCAGTACTTC. Its protein is CASSVGYEQYF.

The rearrangement joins TRBV19 to TRBJ1-2; D is unresolved. Trimming took off 6 bases at V and 2 bases at J, with 10 bases between the two ends. CDR3 length: 13 amino acids. Germline V gives CDR1 LNHDA, CDR2 SQIVND (reference sequence). The CDR3 reads CASSGSGNYGYTF. CDR3 DNA: TGTGCCAGTAGCGGTTCGGGGAACTATGGCTACACCTTC.

The chain combines TRBV18 with TRBJ1-3; D may be TRBD1 (6 bases). Germline-derived CDR1 and CDR2 are KGHSH and LQKENI. This CDR3 spans 15 amino acids. V was pared by 5 bases and J by 3 bases, with 14 bases between. CDR3 bases: TGTGCCAGCTCAAGTCACAGGGAGGATGGAAACACCATATATTTT. This codes for CASSSHREDGNTIYF.

This clone has more than one count but fewer than ten. The V call is TRBV21-1, the J call TRBJ1-2. TRBV21-1 is labeled a pseudogene. The CDR3 is 17 residues long. For the CDR3, the DNA is TGTGCCAGCACCACCCCAAGGGGGGGGATTTCTAACTATGGCTACACCTTC. Translating gives CASTTPRGGISNYGYTF.

The V gene is TRBV19, the J gene TRBJ1-2; 8 nucleotides line up with TRBD1. Trimming took 7 bases from V and 0 from J; bases not matched to a gene: 13. The CDR3 is 17 amino acids. Germline V gene lookup returns CDR1 LNHDA and CDR2 SQIVND (reference sequence). As DNA, the CDR3 is TGTGCCAGTAACGTACTGACCGGACAGGGTTCTAACTATGGCTACACCTTC. Encoded protein: CASNVLTGQGSNYGYTF.

The chain is built from TRBV19 and TRBJ2-6, with unresolved D. The germline CDR1 and CDR2 sequences are LNHDA and SQIVND (reference sequence). V lost 3 bases, J lost 0 bases, and 12 bases lay in between. The CDR3 contains 17 residues. The CDR3 is CASSMFYGSSGANVLTF. The CDR3 nucleotides read TGTGCCAGTAGTATGTTCTACGGCAGCTCTGGGGCCAACGTCCTGACTTTC.

The chain uses TRBV25-1 and TRBJ1-1, with 9 positions matching TRBD1. Germline CDR1 is MGHDK and CDR2 is SYGVNS. Trimming removed 4 bases from V and 3 bases from J; junction bases left unmatched: 6. The CDR3 sequence is 15 residues long. CDR3 sequence: CASSASWDRDTEAFF. Here the CDR3 DNA reads TGTGCCAGCAGTGCGTCATGGGACAGGGACACTGAAGCTTTCTTT.

The chain joins TRBV4-1 to TRBJ1-3; unclear D gene. CDR3 length: 15 residues. The germline V gene has CDR1 MGHRA and CDR2 YSYEKL. V lost 1 base, J lost 2 bases, and 9 bases lay in between. The CDR3 is CASSQGAATGNTIYF. The CDR3 region has the DNA TGCGCCAGCAGCCAAGGGGCCGCCACTGGAAACACCATATATTTT.

This rearrangement joins TRBV6-6 to TRBJ1-4; a weak D match, TRBD1 (5 bases). The CDR3 has 14 amino acids. From germline, CDR1 is MNHNY and CDR2 SVGAGI (reference sequence). Trimming removed 4 bases from V and 2 bases from J, with 8 bases in between. The CDR3 region has the DNA TGTGCCAGCAGTTCCAGGGTCACTAATGAAAAACTGTTTTTT. Its protein product is CASSSRVTNEKLFF.

This clone was seen a handful of times. This chain connects TRBV11-2 to TRBJ2-1; no definite D call. CDR1 is SGHAT and CDR2 is FQNNGV in the germline V gene. Trimming took off 7 bases at V and 5 bases at J, with 12 bases between the two ends. The length of the CDR3 is 13 residues. The CDR3 reads CASTHDSNNEQFF. CDR3 DNA sequence: TGTGCCAGCACCCATGACTCGAACAATGAGCAGTTCTTC.

The chain combines TRBV29-1 with TRBJ2-6, with D perhaps being TRBD1 or TRBD2 (5 bases each). The germline V gene encodes CDR1 SQVTM and CDR2 ANQGSEA. Deletions cut 1 base from V and 3 bases from J, with 19 bases between. This CDR3 is 18 amino acids long. The CDR3 region is CSVEAGRPTGGGANVLTF. CDR3 nucleotides: TGCAGCGTTGAAGCGGGGAGACCCACTGGGGGTGGGGCCAACGTCCTGACTTTC.

The chain links TRBV9 to TRBJ1-4; D unclear. CDR1 is SGDLS, CDR2 YYNGEE, per germline. Trimming shortened V by 0 bases and J by 4 bases, and 7 bases separated the two germline ends. The CDR3 extends over 14 amino acids. The CDR3, as DNA: TGTGCCAGCAGCGTAGGATTCCTTAATGAAAAACTGTTTTTT. It is translated as CASSVGFLNEKLFF.

This rearrangement joins TRBV9 to TRBJ1-1, with 7 bases fitting TRBD1. The germline CDR1 and CDR2 sequences are SGDLS and YYNGEE. The trim removed 0 bases at V and 1 base at J, leaving 0 bases unmatched. The CDR3 loop spans 14 amino acids. The CDR3 bases are TGTGCCAGCAGCGTAGAGGGGGCGAACACTGAAGCTTTCTTT. Protein sequence: CASSVEGANTEAFF.

This clone was detected a few times. The V gene is TRBV4-1, the J gene TRBJ2-7, with TRBD2 identical over 12 bases. Germline CDR1 MGHRA, CDR2 YSYEKL. CDR3 size: 17 residues. V was clipped by 1 base and J by 0 bases; unmatched bases: 4. CDR3 in DNA: TGCGCCAGCAGCCAAGCTAGCGGGAGGGGGGACTCCTACGAGCAGTACTTC. It yields the protein CASSQASGRGDSYEQYF.

The chain couples TRBV2 to TRBJ2-5; D perhaps matches TRBD2 (5 bases). The J call may be in error: the DNA end matches TRBJ2-7 better. Germline loops: CDR1 SNHLY, CDR2 FYNNEI. The CDR3 runs to 12 residues. The CDR3 loop reads CASESYGDEQYF. CDR3 coding DNA: TGTGCCAGCGAGTCCTACGGGGACGAGCAGTACTTC.

The chain employs TRBV18 and TRBJ2-1; no reliable D call. The CDR3 loop spans 10 amino acids. Trimming shortened V by 7 bases and J by 5 bases, and 3 bases separated the two germline ends. From germline, CDR1 is KGHSH and CDR2 LQKENI. CDR3: CASLNNEQFF. For the CDR3, the DNA is TGTGCCAGCTTGAACAATGAGCAGTTCTTC.

The chain links TRBV27 to TRBJ1-3, with TRBD1 as a possible D gene (6 bases). CDR3 length: 16 residues. Germline values: CDR1 MNHEY, CDR2 SMNVEV (reference sequence). V was shortened by 5 bases and J by 0 bases, with 14 bases between the two germline ends. The CDR3 sequence is CASSPFTGRSGNTIYF. CDR3 DNA: TGTGCCAGCAGTCCTTTTACAGGGCGCTCTGGAAACACCATATATTTT.

The chain is built from TRBV5-1 and TRBJ2-1, with 8 bases aligning to TRBD1. Unmatched junction bases numbered 5, after V lost 0 bases and J lost 6 bases. Germline V CDR1 and CDR2: SGHRS, YFSETQ. CDR3 length: 15 residues. CDR3 nucleotide sequence: TGCGCCAGCAGCTTGGCGGGACAGGAAGGCAATGAGCAGTTCTTC. This sequence encodes CASSLAGQEGNEQFF.

V is TRBV5-5 and J is TRBJ2-7; 9 nucleotides agree with TRBD2. V trimming: 4 bases; J trimming: 4 bases; junction bases outside the gene matches: 6. CDR1 is SGHKS, CDR2 YYEKEE, per germline (reference sequence). There are 14 residues in the CDR3. CDR3 residues: CASSILAGPYEQYF. The CDR3 DNA sequence: TGTGCCAGCAGCATCCTAGCGGGGCCGTACGAGCAGTACTTC.

This rearrangement joins TRBV7-2 to TRBJ2-7, with 8 bases fitting TRBD2. Germline V gene lookup returns CDR1 SGHTA and CDR2 FQGNSA. The ends lost 0 bases at V and 4 bases at J; junction bases unmatched: 5. This CDR3 has 15 amino acids. This CDR3 is CASSLAVGLGYEQYF. The CDR3 nucleotides read TGTGCCAGCAGCTTAGCAGTGGGACTAGGGTACGAGCAGTACTTC.

V gene TRBV10-3 combines with J gene TRBJ2-3; 12 bases are a match to TRBD2. J was trimmed by 4 bases and V by 6 bases; bases with no gene match: 14. The CDR3 length is 18 residues. From germline, CDR1 is ENHRY and CDR2 SYGVKD. The CDR3 is CAISETSGSPLGSDTQYF. CDR3 coding DNA: TGTGCCATCAGCGAGACTAGCGGGAGCCCCCTTGGGTCAGATACGCAGTATTTT.

The J gene is TRBJ1-1, the V gene TRBV30, with 8 positions matching TRBD1. This CDR3 has 13 amino acids. Germline CDR1 and CDR2: GTSNPN and SVGIG (reference sequence). V trimming: 2 bases; J trimming: 4 bases; junction bases outside the gene matches: 3. The CDR3 coding sequence is TGTGCCTGGAGTCCTACAGGGGGCACTGAAGCTTTCTTT. It yields the protein CAWSPTGGTEAFF.